The sequence of this T cell receptor (beta chain) was determined in a study of cytomegalovirus exposure and HLA in healthy donors. General study results and limits: When presence/absence was analysed, sequencing depth was taken to be roughly uniform across donors. Reported performance of the classifier showed diagnosis of cytomegalovirus status with high specificity and sensitivity. Judged likely to be a sequencing artifact was a cluster of highly shared sequence variants. Several top significant clusters appeared, in a later analysis, to be linked to common viral pathogens.

Points on this clone: Its antigen remains unknown.

With 60 Vbeta and 13 Jbeta primers, the PCR was carried out. Sequencing was performed with immunoSEQ multiplex PCR; in TCRdb, only in-frame clones are kept and a portion is missing. The data contain fewer than 250,000 clones, approximately 78% of them singletons. This CDR3 spans 13 amino acids. The clonotype comes from a male donor in good health and CMV-seronegative. This rearrangement joins TRBV21-1 to TRBJ1-2. TRBV21-1 represents a pseudogene. Source material: PBMCs. The CDR3 spells CASSKAGGDGYTF. The CDR3 DNA is TGTGCCAGCAGCAAAGCGGGGGGAGATGGCTACACCTTC.